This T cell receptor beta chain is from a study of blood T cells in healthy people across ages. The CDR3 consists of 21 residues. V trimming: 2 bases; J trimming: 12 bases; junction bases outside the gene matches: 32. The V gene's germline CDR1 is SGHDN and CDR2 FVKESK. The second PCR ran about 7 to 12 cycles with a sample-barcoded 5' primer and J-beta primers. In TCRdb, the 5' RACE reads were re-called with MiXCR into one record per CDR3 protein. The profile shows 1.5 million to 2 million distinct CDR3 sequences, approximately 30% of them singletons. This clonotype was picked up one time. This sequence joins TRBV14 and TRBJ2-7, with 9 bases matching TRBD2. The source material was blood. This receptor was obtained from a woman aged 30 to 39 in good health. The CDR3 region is CASSQPSSGENQAAGMETLYF. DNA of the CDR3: TGTGCCAGCAGCCAACCCTCTAGCGGGGAAAACCAAGCGGCAGGGATGGAGACCCTGTACTTC.